The 2 T cell receptor beta chains below come from one sample, sequenced in a study of blood T cell repertoires in COVID-19. Produced via immunoSEQ multiplex PCR; TCRdb's table is partial and in-frame only. Counted here are around 170,000 clones, roughly 88% occurring once; the ten biggest clones make up 2.5% to 3.5%. The sample comprised peripheral blood. The receptor source for this set is a woman aged 55-70 years with acute or convalescent COVID-19.

The CDR3 here is CASGVQGWQGNSPLHF. CDR3 bases: TGTGCCAGCGGGGTACAGGGATGGCAGGGTAATTCACCCCTCCACTTT. The V call is TRBV7-8, the J call TRBJ1-6; maybe TRBD1 (6 bases). Germline V lookup: CDR1 SGHVS, CDR2 FQNEAQ. The V gene lost 8 bases and the J gene lost 6 bases, with 20 bases spanning the gap. The CDR3 loop spans 16 amino acids.

In this sample, this clone turned up a few times. The chain carries TRBV9 and TRBJ2-1; 13 nucleotides line up with TRBD2. The germline CDR1 and CDR2 sequences are SGDLS and YYNGEE. V lost 4 bases, J lost 5 bases, and 12 bases stayed unmatched. The CDR3 is made up of 18 amino acids. The CDR3 is CASSSPARLAGGNNEQFF. CDR3 in DNA: TGTGCCAGCAGCTCACCCGCCCGACTAGCGGGGGGCAACAATGAGCAGTTCTTC.